The T cell receptor (beta chain) under discussion was sequenced for a study of vaccination and CD4 T cells after COVID-19. The Oncomine TCR Beta short-read assay sequenced DNA from cultured CD4+ T cells. TCRdb ran MiXCR on the PCR reads and lists one entry per CDR3 protein. The table shows roughly 14,000 distinct CDR3 sequences, with 20% to 25% occurring only once. Stated treatment: roughly 10-day PBMC culture with coronavirus spike peptide pools or control peptides (ViraFEST assay). In the case of this clonotype: What it binds is unknown.

Germline CDR1 is SGHDT and CDR2 is YYEEEE. The CDR3 extends over 14 amino acids. V was shortened by 3 bases and J by 2 bases, with 11 bases between the two germline ends. The sample in question was CD4+ T cells from blood, cultured in vitro, obtained after SARS-CoV-2 vaccination. This chain links TRBV5-6 with TRBJ2-5; possible D gene TRBD2, 5 bases. This receptor was identified in a human donor who had recovered from COVID-19. The CDR3 region is CASSSLGSQETQYF. The DNA of the CDR3 is TGTGCCAGCAGCTCCCTGGGGAGTCAAGAGACCCAGTACTTC.